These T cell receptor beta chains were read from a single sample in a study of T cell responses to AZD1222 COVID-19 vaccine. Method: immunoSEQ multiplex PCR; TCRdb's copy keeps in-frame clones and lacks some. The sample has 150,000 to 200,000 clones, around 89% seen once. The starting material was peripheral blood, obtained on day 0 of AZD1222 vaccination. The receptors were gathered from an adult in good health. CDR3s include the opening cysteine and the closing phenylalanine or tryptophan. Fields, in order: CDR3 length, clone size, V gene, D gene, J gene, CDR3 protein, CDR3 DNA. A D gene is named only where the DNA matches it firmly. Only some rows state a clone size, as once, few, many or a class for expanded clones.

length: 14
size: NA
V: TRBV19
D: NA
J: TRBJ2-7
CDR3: CASSIQGVGYEQYF
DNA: TGTGCCAGTAGTATACAAGGGGTAGGCTACGAGCAGTACTTC

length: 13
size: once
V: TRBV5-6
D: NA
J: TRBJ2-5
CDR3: CASSPGAQETQYF
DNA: TGTGCCAGCAGCCCCGGGGCCCAAGAGACCCAGTACTTC

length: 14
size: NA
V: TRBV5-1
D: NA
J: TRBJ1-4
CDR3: CASSRTATNEKLFF
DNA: TGCGCCAGCAGCCGGACGGCAACTAATGAAAAACTGTTTTTT

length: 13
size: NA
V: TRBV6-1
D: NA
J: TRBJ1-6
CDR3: CASEGSIGAPLHF
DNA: TGTGCCAGCGAGGGGTCGATTGGGGCACCCCTCCACTTT

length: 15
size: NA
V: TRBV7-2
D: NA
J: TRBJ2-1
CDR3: CASSLGSDRAIEQFF
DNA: TGTGCCAGCAGCTTAGGGTCAGACCGGGCCATTGAGCAGTTCTTC

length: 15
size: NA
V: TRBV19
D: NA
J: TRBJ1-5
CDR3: CASSIVESGYQPQHF
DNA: TGTGCCAGTAGTATCGTAGAGTCGGGATATCAGCCCCAGCATTTT

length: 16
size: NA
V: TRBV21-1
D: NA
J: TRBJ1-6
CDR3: CASSKGEEDYNSPLHF
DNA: TGTGCCAGCAGCAAAGGGGAGGAAGACTATAATTCACCCCTCCACTTT

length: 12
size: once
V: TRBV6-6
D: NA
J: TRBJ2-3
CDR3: CASSSTGDTQYF
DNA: TGTGCCAGCAGTTCGACCGGGGATACGCAGTATTTT

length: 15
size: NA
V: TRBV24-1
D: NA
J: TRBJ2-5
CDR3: CATSSRGGMQETQYF
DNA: TGTGCCACCAGTTCAAGGGGGGGGATGCAAGAGACCCAGTACTTC

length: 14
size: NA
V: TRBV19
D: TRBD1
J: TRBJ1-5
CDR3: CATQGQGAHQPQHF
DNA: TGTGCCACCCAAGGACAGGGGGCCCATCAGCCCCAGCATTTT

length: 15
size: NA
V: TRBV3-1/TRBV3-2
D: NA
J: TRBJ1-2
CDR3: CASSQDAGGVNGYTF
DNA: TGTGCCAGCAGCCAAGATGCCGGGGGCGTGAATGGCTACACCTTC

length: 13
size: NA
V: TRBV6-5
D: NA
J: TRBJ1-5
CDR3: CASSYSSNQPQHF
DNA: TGTGCCAGCAGTTACTCTAGCAATCAGCCCCAGCATTTT

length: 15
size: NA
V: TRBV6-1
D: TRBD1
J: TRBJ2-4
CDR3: CASSESGTGGNIQYF
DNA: TGTGCCAGCAGTGAGTCCGGGACAGGGGGCAACATTCAGTACTTC

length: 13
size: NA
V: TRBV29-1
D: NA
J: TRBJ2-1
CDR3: CSVSPQTYNEQFF
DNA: TGCAGCGTTTCCCCGCAGACCTACAATGAGCAGTTCTTC

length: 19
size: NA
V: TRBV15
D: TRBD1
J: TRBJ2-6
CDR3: CATSRLRTGLSTGANVLTF
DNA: TGTGCCACCAGCAGACTTCGGACAGGGCTAAGTACTGGGGCCAACGTCCTGACTTTC

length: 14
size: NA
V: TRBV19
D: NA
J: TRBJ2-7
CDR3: CASSIGVRTYEQYF
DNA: TGTGCCAGTAGTATCGGGGTAAGGACCTACGAGCAGTACTTC

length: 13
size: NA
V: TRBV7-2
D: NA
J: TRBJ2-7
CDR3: CASSPSISGEQYF
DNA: TGTGCCAGCAGCCCCTCAATCTCCGGGGAGCAGTACTTC

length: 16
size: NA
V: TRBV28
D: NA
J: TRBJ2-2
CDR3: CASRKTQGSNTGELFF
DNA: TGTGCCAGCAGAAAGACACAGGGATCAAACACCGGGGAGCTGTTTTTT

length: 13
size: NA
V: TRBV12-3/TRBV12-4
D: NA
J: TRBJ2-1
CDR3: CASTRAPPNEQFF
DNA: TGTGCCAGCACTCGGGCACCGCCAAATGAGCAGTTCTTC

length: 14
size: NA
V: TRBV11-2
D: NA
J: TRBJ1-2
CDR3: CASSFGGTNYGYTF
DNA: TGTGCCAGCAGCTTTGGCGGGACAAACTATGGCTACACCTTC

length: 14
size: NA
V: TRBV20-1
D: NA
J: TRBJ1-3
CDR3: CSASSGSSRNTIYF
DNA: TGCAGTGCTAGTTCCGGGTCATCAAGAAACACCATATATTTT

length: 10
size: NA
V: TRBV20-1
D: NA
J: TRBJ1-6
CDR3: CSARPEPLHF
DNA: TGCAGTGCTAGGCCGGAACCCCTCCACTTT

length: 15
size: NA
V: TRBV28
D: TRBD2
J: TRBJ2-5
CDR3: CASSTAGPLGETQYF
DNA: TGTGCCAGCAGTACAGCGGGGCCCCTCGGGGAGACCCAGTACTTC

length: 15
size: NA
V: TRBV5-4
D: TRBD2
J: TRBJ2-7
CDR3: CASSLAGLPRYEQYF
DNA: TGTGCCAGCAGCTTGGCGGGACTACCGAGGTACGAGCAGTACTTC

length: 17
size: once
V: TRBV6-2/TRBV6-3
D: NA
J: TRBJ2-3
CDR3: CASSYSSSDAVYDTQYF
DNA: TGTGCCAGCAGTTACTCTTCGAGCGACGCTGTCTATGATACGCAGTATTTT

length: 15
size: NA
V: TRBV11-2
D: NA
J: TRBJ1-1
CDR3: CASSLSEGMNTEAFF
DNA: TGTGCCAGCAGCTTAAGCGAGGGAATGAACACTGAAGCTTTCTTT

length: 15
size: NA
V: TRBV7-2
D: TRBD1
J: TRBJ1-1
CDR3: CASSIMAGGRTEAFF
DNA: TGTGCCAGCAGTATAATGGCAGGGGGACGCACTGAAGCTTTCTTT

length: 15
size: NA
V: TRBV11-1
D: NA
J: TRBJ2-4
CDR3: CASSLTTGTKNIQYF
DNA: TGTGCCAGCAGCTTGACAACAGGGACCAAAAACATTCAGTACTTC

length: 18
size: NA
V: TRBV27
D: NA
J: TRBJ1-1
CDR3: CASSPNLDAGTVNTEAFF
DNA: TGTGCCAGCAGTCCTAACCTAGATGCCGGGACTGTGAACACTGAAGCTTTCTTT